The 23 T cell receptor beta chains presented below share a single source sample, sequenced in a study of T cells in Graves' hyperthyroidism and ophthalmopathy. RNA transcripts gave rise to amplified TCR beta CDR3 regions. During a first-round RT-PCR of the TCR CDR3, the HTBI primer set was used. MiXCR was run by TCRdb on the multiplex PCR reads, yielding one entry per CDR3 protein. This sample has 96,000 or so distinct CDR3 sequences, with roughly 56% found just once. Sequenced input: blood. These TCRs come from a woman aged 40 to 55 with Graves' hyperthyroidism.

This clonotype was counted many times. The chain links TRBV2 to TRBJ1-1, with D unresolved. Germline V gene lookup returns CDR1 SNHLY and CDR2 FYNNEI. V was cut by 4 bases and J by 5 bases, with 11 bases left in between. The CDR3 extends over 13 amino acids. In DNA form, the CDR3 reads TGTGCCAGCAGTGGCCCTTTAAGGACTGAAGCTTTCTTT. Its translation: CASSGPLRTEAFF.

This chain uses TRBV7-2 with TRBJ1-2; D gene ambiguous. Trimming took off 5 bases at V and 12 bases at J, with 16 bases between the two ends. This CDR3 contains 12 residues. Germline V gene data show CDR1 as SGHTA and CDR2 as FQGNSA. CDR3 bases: TGTGCCAGCAGCCTTCACCGCGTCGGCAACACCTTC. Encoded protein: CASSLHRVGNTF.

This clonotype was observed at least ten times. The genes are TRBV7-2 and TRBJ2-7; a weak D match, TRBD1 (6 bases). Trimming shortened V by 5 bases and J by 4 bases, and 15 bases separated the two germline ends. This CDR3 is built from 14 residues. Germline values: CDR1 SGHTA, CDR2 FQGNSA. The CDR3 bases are TGTGCCAGCAGCCACCTGACAGGCGGGTACGAGCAGTACTTC. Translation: CASSHLTGGYEQYF.

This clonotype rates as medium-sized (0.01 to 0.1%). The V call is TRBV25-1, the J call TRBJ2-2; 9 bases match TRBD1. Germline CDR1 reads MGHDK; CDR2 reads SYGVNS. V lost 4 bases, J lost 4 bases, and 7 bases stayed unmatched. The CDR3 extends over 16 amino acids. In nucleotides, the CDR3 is TGTGCCAGCAGTGCGCCGGGACAGGGAATCACCGGGGAGCTGTTTTTT. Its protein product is CASSAPGQGITGELFF.

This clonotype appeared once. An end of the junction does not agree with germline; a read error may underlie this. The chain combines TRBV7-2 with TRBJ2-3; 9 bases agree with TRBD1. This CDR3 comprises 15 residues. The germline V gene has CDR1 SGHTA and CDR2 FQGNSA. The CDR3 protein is CASSRTGVGTDTQYF. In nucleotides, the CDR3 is TGCGCCAGCAGCCGGACAGGGGTGGGGACAGATACGCAGTATTTT. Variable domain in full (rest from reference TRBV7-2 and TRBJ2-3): GAGVSQSPSNKVTEKGKDVELRCDPISGHTALYWYRQSLGQGLEFLIYFQGNSAPDKSGLPSDRFSAERTGGSVSTLTIQRTQQEDSAVYLCASSRTGVGTDTQYFGPGTRLTVL.

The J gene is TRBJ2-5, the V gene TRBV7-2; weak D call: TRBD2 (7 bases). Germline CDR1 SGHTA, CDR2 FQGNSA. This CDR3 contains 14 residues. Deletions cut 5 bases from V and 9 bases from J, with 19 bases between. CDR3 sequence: CASSRSGGGESQYF. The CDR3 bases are TGTGCCAGCAGCCGTAGCGGCGGGGGCGAGTCCCAGTACTTC.

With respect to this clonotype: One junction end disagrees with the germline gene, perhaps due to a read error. DNA for the CDR3: TGCGCCAGCAACCAAGGGGCTAGCGGGCTCCAAACCCAGTACTTC. Protein sequence: CASNQGASGLQTQYF. The genes are TRBV4-1 and TRBJ2-5; 8 bases agree with TRBD2. Germline V gene data show CDR1 as MGHRA and CDR2 as YSYEKL. This CDR3 spans 15 amino acids.

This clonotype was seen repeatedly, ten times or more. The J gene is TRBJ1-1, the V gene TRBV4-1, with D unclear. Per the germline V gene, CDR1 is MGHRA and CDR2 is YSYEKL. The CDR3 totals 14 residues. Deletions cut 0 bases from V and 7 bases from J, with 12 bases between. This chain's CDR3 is CASSQDPCPGEAFF. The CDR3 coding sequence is TGCGCCAGCAGCCAAGATCCGTGCCCGGGTGAAGCTTTCTTT.

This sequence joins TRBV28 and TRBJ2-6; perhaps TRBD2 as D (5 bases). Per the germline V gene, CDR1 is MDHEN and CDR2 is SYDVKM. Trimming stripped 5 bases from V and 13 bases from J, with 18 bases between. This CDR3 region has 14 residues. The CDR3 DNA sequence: TGTGCCAGCAGTCATGACTCAAAACTAGGGGTCCTGACTTTC. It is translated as CASSHDSKLGVLTF.

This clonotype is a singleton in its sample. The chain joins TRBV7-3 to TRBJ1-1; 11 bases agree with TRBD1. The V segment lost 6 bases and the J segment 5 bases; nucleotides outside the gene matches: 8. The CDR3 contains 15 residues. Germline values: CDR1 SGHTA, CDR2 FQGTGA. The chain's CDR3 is CASSNGQGAGTEAFF. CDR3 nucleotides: TGTGCCAGCAGTAACGGACAGGGGGCGGGTACTGAAGCTTTCTTT.

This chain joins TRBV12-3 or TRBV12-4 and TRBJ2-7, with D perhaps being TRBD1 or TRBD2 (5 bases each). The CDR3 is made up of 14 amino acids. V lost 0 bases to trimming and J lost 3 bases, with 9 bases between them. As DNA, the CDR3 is TGTGCCAGCAGTTTAGCGGGGGTAGTCTACGAGCAGTACTTC. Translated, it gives CASSLAGVVYEQYF.

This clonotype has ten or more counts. CDR3 loop: CSALGQWNEAFF. CDR3 DNA: TGCAGTGCCCTGGGACAGTGGAATGAAGCTTTCTTT. The rearrangement uses TRBV20-1 and TRBJ1-1; 7 nucleotides match TRBD1. With 6 bases clipped from V and 7 bases from J, the junction kept 8 bases outside the gene matches. From germline, CDR1 is DFQATT and CDR2 SNEGSKA (reference sequence). This CDR3 contains 12 residues.

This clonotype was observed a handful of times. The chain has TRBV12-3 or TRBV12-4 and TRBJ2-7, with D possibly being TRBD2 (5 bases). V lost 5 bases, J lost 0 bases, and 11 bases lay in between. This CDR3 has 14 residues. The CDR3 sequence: CASSIDGSSYEQYF. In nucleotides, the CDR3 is TGTGCCAGCAGTATCGATGGGAGCTCCTACGAGCAGTACTTC.

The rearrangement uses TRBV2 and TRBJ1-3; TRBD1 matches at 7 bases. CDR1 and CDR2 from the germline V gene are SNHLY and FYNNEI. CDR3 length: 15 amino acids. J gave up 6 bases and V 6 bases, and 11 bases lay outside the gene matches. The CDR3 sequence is CASRAGTADANTIYF. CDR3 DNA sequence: TGTGCCAGCAGAGCCGGGACAGCGGACGCAAACACCATATATTTT.

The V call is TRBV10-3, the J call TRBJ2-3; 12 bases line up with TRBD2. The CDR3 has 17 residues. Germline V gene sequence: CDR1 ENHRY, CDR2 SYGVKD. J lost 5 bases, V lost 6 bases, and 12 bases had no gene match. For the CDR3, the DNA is TGTGCCATCAGGACTAGCGGGAGAGGGGCCTCTGGAGATACGCAGTATTTT. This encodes CAIRTSGRGASGDTQYF.

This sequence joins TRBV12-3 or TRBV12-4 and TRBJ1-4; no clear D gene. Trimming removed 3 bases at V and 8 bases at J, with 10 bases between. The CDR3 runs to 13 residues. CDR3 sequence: CASSLAGVEKLFF. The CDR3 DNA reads TGTGCCAGCAGTTTGGCAGGCGTGGAAAAACTGTTTTTT.

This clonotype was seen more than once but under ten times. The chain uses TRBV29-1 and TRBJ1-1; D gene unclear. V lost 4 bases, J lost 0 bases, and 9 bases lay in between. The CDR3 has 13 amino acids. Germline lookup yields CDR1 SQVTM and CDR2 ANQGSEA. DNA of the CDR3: TGCAGCGTTGTTACAGTCATGAACACTGAAGCTTTCTTT. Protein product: CSVVTVMNTEAFF.

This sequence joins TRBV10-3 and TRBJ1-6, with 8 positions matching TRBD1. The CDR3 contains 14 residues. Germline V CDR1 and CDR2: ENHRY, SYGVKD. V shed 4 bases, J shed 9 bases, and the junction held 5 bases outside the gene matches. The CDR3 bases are TGTGCCATCAGTGGGACAGGGATCGGTTCACCCCTCCACTTT. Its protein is CAISGTGIGSPLHF.

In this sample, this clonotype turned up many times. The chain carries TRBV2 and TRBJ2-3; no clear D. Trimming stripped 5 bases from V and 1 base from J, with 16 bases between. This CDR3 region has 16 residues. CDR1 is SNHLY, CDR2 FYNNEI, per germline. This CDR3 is CASSPPFTVGTDTQYF. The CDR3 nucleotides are TGTGCCAGCAGTCCCCCCTTCACTGTGGGCACAGATACGCAGTATTTT.

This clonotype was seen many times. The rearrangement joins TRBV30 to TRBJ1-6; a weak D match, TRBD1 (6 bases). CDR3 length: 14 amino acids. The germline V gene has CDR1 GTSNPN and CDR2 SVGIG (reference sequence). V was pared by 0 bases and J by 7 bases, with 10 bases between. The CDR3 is CAWSVGQRNSPLHF. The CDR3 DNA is TGTGCCTGGAGTGTCGGACAGAGAAATTCACCCCTCCACTTT.

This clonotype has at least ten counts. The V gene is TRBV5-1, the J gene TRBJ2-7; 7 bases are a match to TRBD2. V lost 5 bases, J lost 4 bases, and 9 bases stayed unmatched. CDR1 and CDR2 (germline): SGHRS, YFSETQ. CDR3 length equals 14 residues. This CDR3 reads CASRGTTQTYEQYF. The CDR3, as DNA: TGCGCCAGCAGGGGGACTACCCAAACGTACGAGCAGTACTTC.

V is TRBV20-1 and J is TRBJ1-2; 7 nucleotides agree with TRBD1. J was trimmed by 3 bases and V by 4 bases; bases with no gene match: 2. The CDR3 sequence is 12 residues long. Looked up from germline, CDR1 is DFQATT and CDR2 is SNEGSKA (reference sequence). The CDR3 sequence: CSAKQGDYGYTF. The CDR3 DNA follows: TGCAGTGCTAAGCAGGGGGACTATGGCTACACCTTC.

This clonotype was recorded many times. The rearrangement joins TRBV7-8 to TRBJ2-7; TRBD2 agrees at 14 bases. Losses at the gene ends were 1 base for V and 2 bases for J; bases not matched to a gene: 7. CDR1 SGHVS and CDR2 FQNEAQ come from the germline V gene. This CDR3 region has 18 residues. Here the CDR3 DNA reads TGTGCCAGCAGCTTAGGCGGGGGACTAGCGGGAGTACCCTACGAGCAGTACTTC. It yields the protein CASSLGGGLAGVPYEQYF.